The 6 T cell receptor beta chains below come from one sample, sequenced in a study of blood T cell repertoires in COVID-19. The data were produced by immunoSEQ multiplex PCR, yet TCRdb's version contains in-frame clones alone and is incomplete. This table holds tens of thousands of clones, approximately 90% found once. Sequencing used peripheral blood. The receptor source for this set is a man aged 50 to 60 with active COVID-19.

DNA for the CDR3: TGTGCCAGCAGTTCCTGGAGGGGCGAGGGGTACTTC. It specifies CASSSWRGEGYF. The J gene is TRBJ2-7, the V gene TRBV6-5; weak D call: TRBD2 (6 bases). The CDR3 covers 12 residues. V shed 4 bases and J shed 12 bases, with 16 bases lying between them. Germline V gene lookup returns CDR1 MNHEY and CDR2 SVGAGI.

This chain links TRBV3-1 (or the pseudogene TRBV3-2) with TRBJ1-6, with D possibly matching TRBD1 (5 bases). The CDR3 is 17 amino acids. CDR1 is LGHDT, CDR2 YNNKEL, per germline (reference sequence). The germline V and J ends were trimmed by 2 bases and 0 bases, with 11 bases remaining between them. The CDR3 nucleotides are TGTGCCAGCAGCCAAATCGCAGGGCGCTCCTATAATTCACCCCTCCACTTT. Translated, it gives CASSQIAGRSYNSPLHF.

The chain uses TRBV7-9 and TRBJ1-1; 7 bases map to TRBD1. With V trimmed by 5 bases and J by 3 bases, 6 bases remained unmatched. Germline V gene sequence: CDR1 SEHNR, CDR2 FQNEAQ (reference sequence). The CDR3 loop spans 14 amino acids. The CDR3 protein is CASSRVTGDTEAFF. CDR3 nucleotides: TGTGCCAGCAGCCGTGTTACAGGGGACACTGAAGCTTTCTTT.

The CDR3 reads CALRSGGPDYGYTF. CDR3 nucleotides: TGTGCCCTACGTTCAGGGGGACCAGACTATGGCTACACCTTC. V usage is TRBV7-2 and J usage is TRBJ1-2, with TRBD1 matching over 7 bases. With 11 bases clipped from V and 3 bases from J, the junction kept 12 bases outside the gene matches. This CDR3 has 14 amino acids. Per germline, CDR1 SGHTA and CDR2 FQGNSA.

CDR3 protein: CASSPRGTGGNYGYTF. In DNA, the CDR3 is TGTGCCAGCTCACCAAGGGGGACAGGGGGAAACTATGGCTACACCTTC. The chain has TRBV18 and TRBJ1-2; 11 bases align to TRBD1. Germline CDR1 is KGHSH and CDR2 is LQKENI. Trimming at V came to 2 bases and at J to 2 bases, leaving 4 bases not matched to a gene. The CDR3 totals 16 residues.

The CDR3 sequence is CASSRTSFYEQYF. DNA for the CDR3: TGTGCCAGCAGTAGGACTAGCTTCTACGAGCAGTACTTC. V usage is TRBV6-2 or TRBV6-3 and J usage is TRBJ2-7; 8 bases are a match to TRBD2. V was pared by 5 bases and J by 3 bases, with 3 bases of the junction left unmatched. Germline CDR1 and CDR2: MNHEY and SVGEGT. The CDR3 covers 13 residues.